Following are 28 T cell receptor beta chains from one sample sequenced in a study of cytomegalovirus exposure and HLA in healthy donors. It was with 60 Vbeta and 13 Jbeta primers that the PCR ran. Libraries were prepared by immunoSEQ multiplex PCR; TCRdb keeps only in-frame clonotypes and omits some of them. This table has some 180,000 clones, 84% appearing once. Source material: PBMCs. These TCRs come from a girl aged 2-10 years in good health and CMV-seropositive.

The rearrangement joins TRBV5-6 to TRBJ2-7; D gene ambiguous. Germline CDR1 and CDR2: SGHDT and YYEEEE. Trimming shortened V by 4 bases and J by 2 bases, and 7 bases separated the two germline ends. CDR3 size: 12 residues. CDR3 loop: CASSASPYEQYF. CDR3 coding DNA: TGTGCCAGCAGCGCGAGCCCCTACGAGCAGTACTTC.

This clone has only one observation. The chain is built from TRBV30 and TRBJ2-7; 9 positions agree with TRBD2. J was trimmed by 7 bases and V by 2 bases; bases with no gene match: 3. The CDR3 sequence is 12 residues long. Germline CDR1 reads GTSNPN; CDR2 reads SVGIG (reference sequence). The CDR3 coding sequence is TGTGCCTGGAGTCGGCGGGAGGGGGAGCAGTACTTC. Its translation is CAWSRREGEQYF.

CDR3 coding DNA: TGTGCCAGCAGCGTGGGGACAACACTAGAAGCTTTCTTT. It yields the protein CASSVGTTLEAFF. The chain carries TRBV5-6 and TRBJ1-1, with D maybe TRBD1 (6 bases). Germline V gene sequence: CDR1 SGHDT, CDR2 YYEEEE. The V end lost 4 bases, the J end lost 8 bases, and 15 bases lay between the germline ends. This CDR3 is built from 13 residues.

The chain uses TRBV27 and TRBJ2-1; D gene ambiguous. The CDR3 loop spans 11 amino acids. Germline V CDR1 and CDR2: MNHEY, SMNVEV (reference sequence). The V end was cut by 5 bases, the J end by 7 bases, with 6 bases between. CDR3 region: CASSNKNEQFF. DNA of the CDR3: TGTGCCAGCAGTAATAAAAATGAGCAGTTCTTC.

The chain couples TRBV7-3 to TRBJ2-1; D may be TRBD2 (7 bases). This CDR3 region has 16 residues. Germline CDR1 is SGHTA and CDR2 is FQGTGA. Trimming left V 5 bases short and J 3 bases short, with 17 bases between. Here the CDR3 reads CASSANEGGGYNEQFF. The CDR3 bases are TGTGCCAGCAGCGCGAACGAGGGGGGGGGCTACAATGAGCAGTTCTTC. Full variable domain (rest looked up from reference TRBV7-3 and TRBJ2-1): GAGVSQTPSNKVTEKGKYVELRCDPISGHTALYWYRQSLGQGPEFLIYFQGTGAADDSGLPNDRFFAVRPEGSVSTLKIQRTERGDSAVYLCASSANEGGGYNEQFFGPGTRLTVL.

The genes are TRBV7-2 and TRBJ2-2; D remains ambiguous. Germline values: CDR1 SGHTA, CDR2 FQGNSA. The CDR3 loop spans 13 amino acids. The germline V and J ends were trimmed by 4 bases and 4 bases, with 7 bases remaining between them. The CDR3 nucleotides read TGTGCCAGCAGCTCCAGTGTCACCGGGGAGCTGTTTTTT. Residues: CASSSSVTGELFF.

The CDR3 here is CASSLAPGGQETQYF. CDR3 coding DNA: TGTGCCAGCAGCTTAGCCCCAGGGGGCCAAGAGACCCAGTACTTC. The chain uses TRBV7-3 and TRBJ2-5; 7 bases fit TRBD1. CDR3 length: 15 amino acids. V lost 2 bases and J lost 1; bases outside the gene matches: 4. Germline V lookup: CDR1 SGHTA, CDR2 FQGTGA.

The CDR3 loop is CASRAGGKLFF. The CDR3 region has the DNA TGTGCCAGTCGTGCGGGGGGAAAACTGTTTTTT. V and J are TRBV19 and TRBJ1-4, with a possible D match to TRBD1 (5 bases). Germline lookup yields CDR1 LNHDA and CDR2 SQIVND (reference sequence). There are 11 residues in the CDR3. V lost 8 bases, J lost 10 bases, and 11 bases lay in between.

CDR3 bases: TGTGCCAGCAGCTTATTTCTCAGGGGGCGTACTGAAGCTTTCTTT. The encoded protein is CASSLFLRGRTEAFF. J is TRBJ1-1 and V is TRBV7-2; 8 nucleotides align to TRBD1. This CDR3 region has 15 residues. V was pared by 2 bases and J by 5 bases, with 7 bases of the junction left unmatched. Germline CDR1 SGHTA, CDR2 FQGNSA.

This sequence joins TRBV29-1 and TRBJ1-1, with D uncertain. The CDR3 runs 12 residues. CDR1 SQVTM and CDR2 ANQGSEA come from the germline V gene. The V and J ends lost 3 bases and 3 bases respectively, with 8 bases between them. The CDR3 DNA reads TGCAGCGTTGATTCTCGGTACACTGAAGCTTTCTTT. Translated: CSVDSRYTEAFF.

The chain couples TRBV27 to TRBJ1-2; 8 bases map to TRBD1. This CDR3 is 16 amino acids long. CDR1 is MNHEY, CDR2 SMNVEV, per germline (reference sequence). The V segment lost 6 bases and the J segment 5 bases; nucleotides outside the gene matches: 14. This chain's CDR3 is CASRETGAPTPYGYTF. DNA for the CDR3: TGTGCCAGCAGGGAGACAGGGGCCCCGACCCCGTATGGCTACACCTTC.

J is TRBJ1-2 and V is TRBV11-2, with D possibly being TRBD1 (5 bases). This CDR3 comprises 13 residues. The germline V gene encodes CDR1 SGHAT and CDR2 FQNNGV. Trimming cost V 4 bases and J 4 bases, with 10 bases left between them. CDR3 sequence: CASSSTDSYGYTF. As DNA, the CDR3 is TGTGCCAGCAGCTCCACCGACAGCTATGGCTACACCTTC.

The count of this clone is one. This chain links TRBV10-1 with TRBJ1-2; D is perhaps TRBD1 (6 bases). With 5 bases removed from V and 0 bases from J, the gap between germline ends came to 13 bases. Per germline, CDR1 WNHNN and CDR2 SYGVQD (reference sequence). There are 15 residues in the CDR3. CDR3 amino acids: CASSPGGLANYGYTF. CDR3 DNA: TGCGCCAGCAGTCCGGGGGGCTTAGCTAACTATGGCTACACCTTC.

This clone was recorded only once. The CDR3 region is CASSKNNRDGSSSYNSPLHF. In nucleotides, the CDR3 is TGTGCCAGCAGCAAGAATAACAGGGACGGATCGAGCTCCTATAATTCACCCCTCCACTTT. The chain is built from TRBV21-1 and TRBJ1-6; the D segment call TRBD1 is taken from the table without a DNA check. TRBV21-1 is described as a pseudogene. The CDR3 runs 20 residues.

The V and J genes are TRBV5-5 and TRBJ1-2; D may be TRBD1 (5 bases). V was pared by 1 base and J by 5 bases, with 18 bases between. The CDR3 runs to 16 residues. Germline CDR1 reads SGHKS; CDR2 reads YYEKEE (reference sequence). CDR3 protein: CASSLQSFGGWYGYTF. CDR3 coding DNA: TGTGCCAGCAGCTTGCAATCTTTCGGGGGGTGGTATGGCTACACCTTC. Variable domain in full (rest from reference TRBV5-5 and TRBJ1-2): DAGVTQSPTHLIKTRGQQVTLRCSPISGHKSVSWYQQVLGQGPQFIFQYYEKEERGRGNFPDRFSARQFPNYSSELNVNALLLGDSALYLCASSLQSFGGWYGYTFGSGTRLTVV.

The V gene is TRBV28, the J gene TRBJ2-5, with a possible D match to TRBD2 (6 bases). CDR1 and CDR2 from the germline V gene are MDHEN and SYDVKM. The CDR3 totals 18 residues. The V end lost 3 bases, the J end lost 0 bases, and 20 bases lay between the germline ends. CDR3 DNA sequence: TGTGCCAGCAGTTTGGGGAGGTCGGGGACCCCGTACCAAGAGACCCAGTACTTC. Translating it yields CASSLGRSGTPYQETQYF.

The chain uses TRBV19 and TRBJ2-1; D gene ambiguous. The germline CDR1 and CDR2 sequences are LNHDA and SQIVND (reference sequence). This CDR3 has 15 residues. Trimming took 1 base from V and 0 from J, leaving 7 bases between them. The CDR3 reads CASSIGRSSYNEQFF. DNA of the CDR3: TGTGCCAGTAGTATAGGTAGAAGCTCCTACAATGAGCAGTTCTTC.

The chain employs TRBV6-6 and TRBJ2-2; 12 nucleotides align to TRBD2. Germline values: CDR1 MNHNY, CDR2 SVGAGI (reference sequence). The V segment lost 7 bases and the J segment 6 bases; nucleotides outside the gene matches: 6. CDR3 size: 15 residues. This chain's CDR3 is CASNRLAGAAGELFF. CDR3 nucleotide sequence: TGTGCCAGCAATCGACTAGCGGGAGCTGCCGGGGAGCTGTTTTTT.

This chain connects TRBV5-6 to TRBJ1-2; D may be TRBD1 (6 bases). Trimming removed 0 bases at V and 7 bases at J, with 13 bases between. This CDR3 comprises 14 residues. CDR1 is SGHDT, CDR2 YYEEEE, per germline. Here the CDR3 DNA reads TGTGCCAGCAGCTTGGTAGCAGGGGCTCGTGGCTACACCTTC. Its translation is CASSLVAGARGYTF.

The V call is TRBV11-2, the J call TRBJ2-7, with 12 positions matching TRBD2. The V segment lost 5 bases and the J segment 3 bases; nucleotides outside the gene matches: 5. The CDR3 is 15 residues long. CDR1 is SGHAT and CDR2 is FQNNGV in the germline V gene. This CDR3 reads CASSPLAGGGYEQYF. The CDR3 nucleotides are TGTGCCAGCAGCCCCCTAGCGGGAGGGGGCTACGAGCAGTACTTC.

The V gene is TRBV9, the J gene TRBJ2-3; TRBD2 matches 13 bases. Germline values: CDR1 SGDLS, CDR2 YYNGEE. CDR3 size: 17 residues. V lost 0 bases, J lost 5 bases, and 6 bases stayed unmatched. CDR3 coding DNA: TGTGCCAGCAGCGTAGTACCCGGGACTAGCGGGGTAGATACGCAGTATTTT. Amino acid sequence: CASSVVPGTSGVDTQYF.

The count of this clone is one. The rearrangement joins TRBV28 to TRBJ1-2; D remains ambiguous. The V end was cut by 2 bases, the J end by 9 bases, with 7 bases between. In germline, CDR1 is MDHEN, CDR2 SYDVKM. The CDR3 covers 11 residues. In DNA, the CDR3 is TGTGCCAGCAGTTTAGGACTGAGCTACACCTTC. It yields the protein CASSLGLSYTF.

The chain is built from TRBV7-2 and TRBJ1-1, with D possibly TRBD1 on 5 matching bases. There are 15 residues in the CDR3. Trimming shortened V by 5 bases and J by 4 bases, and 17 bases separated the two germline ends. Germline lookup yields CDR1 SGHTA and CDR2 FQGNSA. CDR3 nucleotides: TGTGCCAGCAGCCCGGGGTCCGGGGGTGTCACTGAAGCTTTCTTT. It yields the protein CASSPGSGGVTEAFF.

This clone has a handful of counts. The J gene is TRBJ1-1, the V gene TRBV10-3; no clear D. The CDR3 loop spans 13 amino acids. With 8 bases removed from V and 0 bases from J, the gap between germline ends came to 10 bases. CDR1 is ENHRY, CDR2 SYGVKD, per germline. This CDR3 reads CAIGEVLNTEAFF. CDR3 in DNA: TGTGCCATCGGGGAGGTCCTGAACACTGAAGCTTTCTTT.

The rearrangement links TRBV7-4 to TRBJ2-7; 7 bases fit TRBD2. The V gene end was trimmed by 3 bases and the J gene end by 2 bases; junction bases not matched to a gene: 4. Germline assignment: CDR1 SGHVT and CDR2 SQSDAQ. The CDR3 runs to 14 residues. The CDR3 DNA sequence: TGTGCCAGCAGCTTCGCAGCGGGGCCCTACGAGCAGTACTTC. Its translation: CASSFAAGPYEQYF.

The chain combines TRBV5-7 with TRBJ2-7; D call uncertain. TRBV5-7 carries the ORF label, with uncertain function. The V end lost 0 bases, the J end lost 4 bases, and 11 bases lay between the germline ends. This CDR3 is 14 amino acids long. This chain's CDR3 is CASSLGSTGYEQYF. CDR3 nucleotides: TGTGCCAGCAGCTTGGGTTCCACGGGTTACGAGCAGTACTTC.

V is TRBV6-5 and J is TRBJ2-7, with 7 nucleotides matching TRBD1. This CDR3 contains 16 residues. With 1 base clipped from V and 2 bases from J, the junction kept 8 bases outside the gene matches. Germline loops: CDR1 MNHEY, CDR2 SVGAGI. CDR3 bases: TGTGCCAGCAGTTACTTCAGCAGGGGGATCCCCTACGAGCAGTACTTC. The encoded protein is CASSYFSRGIPYEQYF.

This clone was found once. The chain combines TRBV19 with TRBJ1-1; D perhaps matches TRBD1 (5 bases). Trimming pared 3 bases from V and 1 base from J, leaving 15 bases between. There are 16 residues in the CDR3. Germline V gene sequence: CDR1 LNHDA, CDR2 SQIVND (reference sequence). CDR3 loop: CASSIGRGLGNTEAFF. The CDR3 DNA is TGTGCCAGTAGTATCGGGAGGGGACTGGGGAACACTGAAGCTTTCTTT.